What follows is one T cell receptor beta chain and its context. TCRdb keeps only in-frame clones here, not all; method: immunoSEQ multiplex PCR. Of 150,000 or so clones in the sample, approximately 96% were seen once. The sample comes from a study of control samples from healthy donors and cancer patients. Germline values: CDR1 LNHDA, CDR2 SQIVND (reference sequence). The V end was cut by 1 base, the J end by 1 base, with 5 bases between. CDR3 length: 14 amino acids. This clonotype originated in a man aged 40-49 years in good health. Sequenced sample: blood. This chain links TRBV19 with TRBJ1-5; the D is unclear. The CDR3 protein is CASSIGQSNQPQHF. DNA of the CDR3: TGTGCCAGTAGTATAGGGCAGAGCAATCAGCCCCAGCATTTT.